This is a list of T cell receptor beta chains from one sample in a study of blood T cell repertoires in COVID-19. The table came from immunoSEQ multiplex PCR; TCRdb's copy has only in-frame clones and leaves some out. The sample shows around 70,000 clones, about 82% of them seen only once. Sequenced input: peripheral blood. The receptors derive from a woman aged 55-69 years with acute or convalescent COVID-19. The CDR3 runs from the conserved cysteine through the conserved F or W. The order of the fields is D gene, J gene, clone size, V gene, CDR3 protein, CDR3 DNA. D genes are given only for firm matches. Clone size is shown for a subset of rows, as once, few, many or a class of expanded clone.

TRBD1 TRBJ1-3 few TRBV4-3 CASSQDPQGSSGNTIYF TGCGCCAGCAGCCAAGATCCACAGGGGAGCTCTGGAAACACCATATATTTT
- TRBJ2-6 - TRBV3-1/TRBV3-2 CASSPPGAGANVLTF TGTGCCAGCAGCCCCCCCGGGGCTGGGGCCAACGTCCTGACTTTC
TRBD2 TRBJ2-1 - TRBV7-3 CASSPVSGGSLYNEQFF TGTGCCAGCAGCCCCGTAAGCGGGGGGTCTTTATACAATGAGCAGTTCTTC
TRBD1 TRBJ1-4 - TRBV5-4 CASSLEQGGTEKLFF TGTGCCAGCAGCTTGGAACAGGGGGGAACTGAAAAACTGTTTTTT
TRBD1 TRBJ1-2 - TRBV3-1/TRBV3-2 CASSQQQGASYGYTF TGTGCCAGCAGCCAGCAACAGGGGGCAAGCTATGGCTACACCTTC
- TRBJ1-1 - TRBV6-5 CASRRSGDTEAFF TGTGCCAGCAGGAGAAGCGGGGACACTGAAGCTTTCTTT
TRBD2 TRBJ2-1 - TRBV24-1 CATSDPSRGGTYNEQFF TGTGCCACCAGTGACCCCTCACGGGGGGGCACCTACAATGAGCAGTTCTTC
TRBD2 TRBJ2-5 - TRBV5-1 CASSLDGTRQETQYF TGCGCCAGCAGCTTGGACGGGACTAGGCAAGAGACCCAGTACTTC
TRBD1 TRBJ1-2 - TRBV11-2 CASSLRGGGGDGYTF TGTGCCAGCAGCCTTAGGGGCGGAGGGGGCGATGGCTACACCTTC
TRBD1 TRBJ2-3 once TRBV12-3/TRBV12-4 CASRGTADTQYF TGTGCCAGCAGGGGGACAGCAGATACGCAGTATTTT
- TRBJ2-5 - TRBV24-1 CATSRGQGTAGETQYF TGTGCCACCAGTCGAGGGCAGGGGACAGCGGGAGAGACCCAGTACTTC
TRBD1 TRBJ2-5 - TRBV6-1 CASSGDGTVPEETQYF TGTGCCAGCAGTGGAGACGGGACAGTTCCCGAAGAGACCCAGTACTTC
- TRBJ2-1 - TRBV19 CASSSGAGDEQFF TGTGCCAGTAGTTCGGGGGCGGGGGATGAGCAGTTCTTC
TRBD1 TRBJ1-1 - TRBV7-2 CASSLGTGTEAFF TGTGCCAGCAGCTTAGGGACAGGGACTGAAGCTTTCTTT
TRBD1 TRBJ1-4 - TRBV7-2 CASSLGTGLTNEKLFF TGTGCCAGCAGCCTAGGGACAGGGCTGACTAATGAAAAACTGTTTTTT
TRBD1 TRBJ1-2 few TRBV5-1 CASSLGGTGYYGYTF TGCGCCAGCAGCTTGGGTGGGACAGGCTACTATGGCTACACCTTC
TRBD1 TRBJ1-1 - TRBV6-5 CASARTGGVGTEAFF TGTGCCAGCGCCCGGACAGGGGGAGTGGGTACTGAAGCTTTCTTT
TRBD2 TRBJ2-2 - TRBV10-2 CASSESGGGAPGELFF TGCGCCAGCAGTGAGTCTGGCGGGGGGGCCCCCGGGGAGCTGTTTTTT
- TRBJ2-3 - TRBV5-6 CASSLAKGRVVDTQYF TGTGCCAGCAGCTTGGCCAAGGGCAGGGTGGTAGATACGCAGTATTTT
- TRBJ2-7 - TRBV9 CASSEEGSTSSYEQYF TGTGCCAGCAGTGAGGAGGGGTCTACTAGCTCCTACGAGCAGTACTTC
- TRBJ1-5 - TRBV19 CASSRGRESNQPQHF TGTGCCAGTAGCCGCGGCAGGGAAAGCAATCAGCCCCAGCATTTT
TRBD1 TRBJ2-6 - TRBV4-1 CASSQTGTALKDSGANVLTF TGCGCCAGCAGCCAAACCGGGACAGCGCTAAAGGACTCTGGGGCCAACGTCCTGACTTTC
- TRBJ2-1 - TRBV3-1/TRBV3-2 CASSPMRASEGEQFF TGTGCCAGCAGCCCCATGAGGGCCTCGGAAGGTGAGCAGTTCTTC
- TRBJ2-5 - TRBV9 CAFTRGVSQETQYF TGTGCCTTCACGCGCGGGGTAAGCCAAGAGACCCAGTACTTC
- TRBJ1-4 - TRBV4-3 CASSHKGGGEKLFF TGCGCCAGCAGCCATAAGGGGGGGGGCGAAAAACTGTTTTTT
- TRBJ2-6 - TRBV3-1/TRBV3-2 CASSLGRSGANVLTF TGTGCCAGCAGCCTGGGGAGGTCTGGGGCCAACGTCCTGACTTTC
- TRBJ1-6 once TRBV30 CAWSVRRETLHF TGTGCCTGGAGCGTCCGGAGGGAGACCCTCCACTTT